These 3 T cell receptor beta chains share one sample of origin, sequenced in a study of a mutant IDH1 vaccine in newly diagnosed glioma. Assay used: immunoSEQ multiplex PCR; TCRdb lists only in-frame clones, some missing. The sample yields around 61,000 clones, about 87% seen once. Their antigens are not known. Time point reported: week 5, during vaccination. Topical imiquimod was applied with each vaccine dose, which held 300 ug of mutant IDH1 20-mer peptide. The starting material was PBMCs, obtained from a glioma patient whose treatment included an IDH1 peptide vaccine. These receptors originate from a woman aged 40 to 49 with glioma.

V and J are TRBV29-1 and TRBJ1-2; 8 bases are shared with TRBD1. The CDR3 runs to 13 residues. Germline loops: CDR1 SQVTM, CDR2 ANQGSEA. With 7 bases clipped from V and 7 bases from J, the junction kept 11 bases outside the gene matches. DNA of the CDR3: TGCAGCGCCCGGGACCTACAGGGGGGTGGCTACACCTTC. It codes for CSARDLQGGGYTF.

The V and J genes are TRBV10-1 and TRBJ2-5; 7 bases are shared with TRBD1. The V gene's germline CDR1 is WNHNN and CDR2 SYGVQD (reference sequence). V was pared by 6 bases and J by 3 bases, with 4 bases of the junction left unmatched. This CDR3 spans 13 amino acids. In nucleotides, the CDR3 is TGCGCCAGCAGGGAAGACAGGGAAGAGACCCAGTACTTC. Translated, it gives CASREDREETQYF.

The CDR3, as DNA: TGTGCCAGCAGTGAAAGGGCAGGGGACGGCTACGAGCAGTACTTC. Translated, it gives CASSERAGDGYEQYF. The rearrangement uses TRBV2 and TRBJ2-7; tentatively, D is TRBD1 (6 bases). This CDR3 has 15 residues. CDR1 and CDR2 (germline): SNHLY, FYNNEI. V was shortened by 2 bases and J by 3 bases, with 14 bases between the two germline ends. Drawing the rest from reference TRBV2 and TRBJ2-7, the complete variable domain is EPEVTQTPSHQVTQMGQEVILRCVPISNHLYFYWYRQILGQKVEFLVSFYNNEISEKSEIFDDQFSVERPDGSNFTLKIRSTKLEDSAMYFCASSERAGDGYEQYFGPGTRLTVT.